Presented here are 11 T cell receptor beta chains from one specimen sequenced in a study of blood T cell repertoires in COVID-19. Assay used: immunoSEQ multiplex PCR; TCRdb lists only in-frame clones, some missing. Among just over 75,000 clones, around 80% were seen once, and the ten largest hold about 5.6%. Source material: peripheral blood. The receptors here all came from a man in his sixties with active or convalescent COVID-19.

CDR3 DNA: TGTGCCTGGAGTGTACGGGGGGGAAAAGAGACCCAGTACTTC. Its translation is CAWSVRGGKETQYF. The V and J genes are TRBV30 and TRBJ2-5; the match to TRBD2 covers 8 bases. Looked up from germline, CDR1 is GTSNPN and CDR2 is SVGIG (reference sequence). The CDR3 is 14 residues long. The J segment lost 3 bases and the V segment lost 0 bases, leaving 3 bases of the junction unmatched.

The chain has TRBV27 and TRBJ1-2, with TRBD1 as a possible D gene (6 bases). From germline, CDR1 is MNHEY and CDR2 SMNVEV (reference sequence). This CDR3 region has 13 residues. Trimming removed 6 bases from V and 5 bases from J, with 13 bases in between. This CDR3 is CASSRGGFYGYTF. CDR3 nucleotide sequence: TGTGCCAGCAGCCGAGGGGGATTTTATGGCTACACCTTC.

The genes are TRBV7-9 and TRBJ2-1; 7 nucleotides align to TRBD2. V was pared by 5 bases and J by 0 bases, with 7 bases of the junction left unmatched. Germline V lookup: CDR1 SEHNR, CDR2 FQNEAQ (reference sequence). The CDR3 loop spans 16 amino acids. Written as DNA, the CDR3 is TGTGCCAGCAGCAAGCAGCGGGGTCTCTCCTACAATGAGCAGTTCTTC. It specifies CASSKQRGLSYNEQFF.

This chain connects TRBV6-5 to TRBJ2-3, with a tentative D call TRBD1 (5 bases). CDR3 length equals 15 residues. Germline V CDR1 and CDR2: MNHEY, SVGAGI. Deletions cut 5 bases from V and 6 bases from J, with 18 bases between. The DNA of the CDR3 is TGTGCCAGCAGTACGGACACCTCCGGTGTGGATACGCAGTATTTT. Translation gives CASSTDTSGVDTQYF.

This sequence joins TRBV5-4 and TRBJ2-5; perhaps TRBD2 as D (6 bases). Trimming left V 5 bases short and J 1 base short, with 9 bases between. Germline CDR1 is SGHNT and CDR2 is YYREEE (reference sequence). The CDR3 runs 13 residues. CDR3 sequence reads: CASSRDSQETQYF. As DNA, the CDR3 is TGTGCCAGCAGTCGGGACTCCCAAGAGACCCAGTACTTC.

This clone was counted ten times or more. V and J are TRBV11-2 and TRBJ2-1, with 9 bases lining up with TRBD2. The germline gives CDR1 SGHAT, CDR2 FQNNGV. V was pared by 6 bases and J by 7 bases, with 7 bases of the junction left unmatched. This CDR3 is built from 14 residues. CDR3 residues: CASSPSSGVNEQFF. The CDR3 coding sequence is TGTGCCAGCAGTCCCTCTAGCGGGGTTAATGAGCAGTTCTTC.

The V gene is TRBV27, the J gene TRBJ1-1; no reliable D call. V lost 6 bases, J lost 1 base, and 6 bases lay in between. CDR3 length equals 12 residues. CDR1 and CDR2 (germline): MNHEY, SMNVEV (reference sequence). CDR3 bases: TGTGCCAGCAGGAGCTCGAACACTGAAGCTTTCTTT. Amino acid sequence: CASRSSNTEAFF.

The gene calls are TRBV7-2 and TRBJ2-2; 10 bases map to TRBD2. V gave up 1 base and J gave up 2 bases; unmatched junction bases: 7. Germline-derived CDR1 and CDR2 are SGHTA and FQGNSA. The length of the CDR3 is 18 residues. The CDR3 nucleotides are TGTGCCAGCAGCTTAGTTACAGCGGGGGGGCTAAACACCGGGGAGCTGTTTTTT. It codes for CASSLVTAGGLNTGELFF.

V and J are TRBV6-5 and TRBJ1-2; 8 positions agree with TRBD1. J gave up 13 bases and V 8 bases, and 15 bases lay outside the gene matches. CDR3 length: 13 amino acids. Germline CDR1 is MNHEY and CDR2 is SVGAGI. The CDR3 bases are TGTGCCAGCGCGGAGGACAGGGAATTAAAAAGCACCTTC. Translating gives CASAEDRELKSTF.

V is TRBV18 and J is TRBJ1-5; D is undetermined. The germline V gene has CDR1 KGHSH and CDR2 LQKENI. V was trimmed by 6 bases and J by 5 bases, leaving 17 bases between them. This CDR3 is 15 amino acids long. The CDR3 DNA is TGTGCCAGCTCCCCCGGAGCGGGGTCGGATCAGCCCCAGCATTTT. Protein product: CASSPGAGSDQPQHF.

This clone came up a few times. This same CDR3 is encoded by further DNA sequences in the sample. The gene calls are TRBV18 and TRBJ2-7; D might be TRBD1 (6 bases). The V end lost 3 bases, the J end lost 4 bases, and 7 bases lay between the germline ends. Per germline, CDR1 KGHSH and CDR2 LQKENI. The CDR3 has 12 amino acids. The chain's CDR3 is CASSPRGYEQYF. The CDR3 coding sequence is TGTGCCAGCTCACCGAGGGGGTACGAGCAGTACTTC.